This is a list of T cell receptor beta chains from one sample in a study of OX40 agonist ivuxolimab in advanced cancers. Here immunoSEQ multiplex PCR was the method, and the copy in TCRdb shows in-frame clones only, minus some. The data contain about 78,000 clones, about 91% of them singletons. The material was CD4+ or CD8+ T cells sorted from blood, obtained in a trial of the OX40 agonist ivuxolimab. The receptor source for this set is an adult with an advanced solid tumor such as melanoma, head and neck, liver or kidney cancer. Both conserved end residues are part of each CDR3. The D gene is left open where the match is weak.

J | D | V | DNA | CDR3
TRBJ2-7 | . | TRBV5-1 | TGCGCCAGCAGCCAGGAGTCCGAGCAGTACTTC | CASSQESEQYF
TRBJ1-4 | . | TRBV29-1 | TGCAGCGCCGGTGAGGAAAAACTGTTTTTT | CSAGEEKLFF
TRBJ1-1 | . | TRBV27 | TGTGCCAGCAGCTCAACGTGGGCAAACGAGGGGCACACTGAAGCTTTCTTT | CASSSTWANEGHTEAFF
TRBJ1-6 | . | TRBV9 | TGTGCCAGCAGCGTAGGGGCTTCACCCCTCCACTTT | CASSVGASPLHF
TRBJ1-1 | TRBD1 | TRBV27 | TGTGCCAGCAGGAGACAGGGGGGGACTGAAGCTTTCTTT | CASRRQGGTEAFF
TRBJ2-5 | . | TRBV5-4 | TGTGCCAGCAGCTTCATGGGAAGTGGGGAGACCCAGTACTTC | CASSFMGSGETQYF
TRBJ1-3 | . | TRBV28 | TGTGCCACTTATAGGTCTGGAAACACCATATATTTT | CATYRSGNTIYF
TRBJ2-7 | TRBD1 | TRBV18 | TGTGCCAGCTCAGAGGGGACAGGGTCGTACGAGCAGTACTTC | CASSEGTGSYEQYF
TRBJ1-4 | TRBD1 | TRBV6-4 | TGTGCCAGCAGTGACCCCCCCGACAGGGACCGGTCGGCTAATAAAAAACTGTTTTTT | CASSDPPDRDRSANKKLFF
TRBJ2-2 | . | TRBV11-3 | TGTGCCAGCAGCTTAGGCCGGTTTGGGGATCCGGCCGGGGAGCTGTTTTTT | CASSLGRFGDPAGELFF